This TCR beta chain was obtained from a study of T-cell memory formation after mild COVID-19. Germline CDR1 and CDR2: GTSNPN and SVGIG (reference sequence). V lost 1 base, J lost 4 bases, and 7 bases lay in between. The CDR3 length is 12 residues. With constant-segment primers, 5'RACE yielded cDNA libraries of TCR alpha and TCR beta that carried sample barcodes and UMIs. TCRdb independently ran MiXCR on the 5' RACE reads; one entry per CDR3 protein. Of under 650,000 distinct CDR3 sequences in the sample, about a sixth were seen once. Comments on this clonotype: Its antigen is not known.

Broader study findings: CD4+ clones that contracted lay mainly in CM and EM; CD8+ ones lay in EMRA. That cross-reactive memory joined was suggested by some responding clones appearing in pre-infection memory.

Sequenced sample: PBMCs or a T cell subset sorted from them (not recorded which). This chain links TRBV30 with TRBJ1-2; perhaps TRBD1 as D (5 bases). This receptor was taken from an adult woman who had mild COVID-19 (a few samples of this study predate the infection). Cell type and time point are not known. This CDR3 reads CAWSAGIYGYTF. The CDR3 bases are TGTGCCTGGAGTGCAGGGATCTATGGCTACACCTTC.